These 16 T cell receptor beta chains were sequenced from one sample in a study of blood T cell repertoires in COVID-19. TCRdb's copy holds only in-frame clones and misses some; the assay was immunoSEQ multiplex PCR. The sample has roughly 250,000 clones, roughly 90% seen once. The sequencing sample was made of PBMCs or T cells enriched from blood (not recorded which). All receptors derive from a woman aged 25 to 39 with acute COVID-19.

This clone came up a few times. This chain uses TRBV19 with TRBJ1-4; TRBD1 aligns across 12 bases. The germline V gene encodes CDR1 LNHDA and CDR2 SQIVND (reference sequence). The CDR3 consists of 16 residues. The J segment lost 6 bases and the V segment lost 5 bases, leaving 7 bases of the junction unmatched. The CDR3 nucleotides are TGTGCCAGTAGTTCGGGACAGGGGGCTTCAGATGAAAAACTGTTTTTT. It translates to CASSSGQGASDEKLFF.

In this sample, this clone turned up a few times. V and J are TRBV5-1 and TRBJ2-7; 8 bases match TRBD1. V gave up 4 bases and J gave up 5 bases; unmatched junction bases: 5. In germline, CDR1 is SGHRS, CDR2 YFSETQ. The CDR3 spans 13 residues. DNA for the CDR3: TGCGCCAGCAGCCCCAAACAGGGGGACGAGCAGTACTTC. Translated, it gives CASSPKQGDEQYF.

The rearrangement joins TRBV19 to TRBJ2-7; 7 bases are a match to TRBD1. Germline V gene sequence: CDR1 LNHDA, CDR2 SQIVND (reference sequence). The ends lost 3 bases at V and 0 bases at J; junction bases unmatched: 11. This CDR3 is 17 amino acids long. DNA of the CDR3: TGTGCCAGTAGTATTGATCACAGGGGCTCAAGCTCCTACGAGCAGTACTTC. It encodes CASSIDHRGSSSYEQYF.

This clone was seen a single time. The V call is TRBV25-1, the J call TRBJ1-5, with a weak D call TRBD1 (6 bases). Trimming left V 3 bases short and J 9 bases short, with 9 bases between. The CDR3 totals 12 residues. Germline loops: CDR1 MGHDK, CDR2 SYGVNS. CDR3 protein: CASSEDSGPQHF. The CDR3 DNA follows: TGTGCCAGCAGTGAGGACAGTGGGCCCCAGCATTTT.

This chain connects TRBV15 to TRBJ2-2, with 7 bases identical to TRBD2. Germline-derived CDR1 and CDR2 are LNHNV and YYDKDF (reference sequence). This CDR3 region has 17 residues. J was trimmed by 5 bases and V by 2 bases; bases with no gene match: 11. The CDR3 spells CATSRPVLAGETGELFF. CDR3 coding DNA: TGTGCCACCAGCAGACCCGTTCTGGCGGGAGAAACCGGGGAGCTGTTTTTT.

The V call is TRBV19, the J call TRBJ2-1; no definite D call. Germline-derived CDR1 and CDR2 are LNHDA and SQIVND (reference sequence). The V gene lost 3 bases and the J gene lost 0 bases, with 12 bases spanning the gap. The CDR3 runs 16 residues. The CDR3 loop is CASSITSSSSYNEQFF. The CDR3 coding sequence is TGTGCCAGTAGTATCACCTCGTCTAGCTCCTACAATGAGCAGTTCTTC.

The chain combines TRBV3-1 (or the pseudogene TRBV3-2) with TRBJ1-3; maybe TRBD1 (6 bases). CDR1 and CDR2 from the germline V gene are LGHDT and YNNKEL (reference sequence). CDR3 length: 17 amino acids. The V and J ends lost 0 bases and 2 bases respectively, with 14 bases between them. The CDR3 sequence is CASSQEGAEWAGNTIYF. CDR3 sequence (DNA): TGTGCCAGCAGCCAAGAGGGGGCCGAATGGGCTGGAAACACCATATATTTT.

The chain links TRBV5-1 to TRBJ2-1, with D tentatively TRBD2 (6 bases). Germline CDR1 SGHRS, CDR2 YFSETQ. This CDR3 has 16 amino acids. Trimming left V 0 bases short and J 4 bases short, with 14 bases between. CDR3 protein: CASSLAASESYNEQFF. The CDR3 nucleotides read TGCGCCAGCAGCTTGGCCGCTAGCGAAAGTTACAATGAGCAGTTCTTC.

The chain recombines TRBV28 with TRBJ1-5; the D gene is possibly TRBD1 (5 bases). CDR3 length equals 14 residues. V lost 5 bases and J lost 5, with 13 bases in between. CDR1 is MDHEN and CDR2 is SYDVKM in the germline V gene. The CDR3 region has the DNA TGTGCCAGCAGTCCCGGACAAGATTATCAGCCCCAGCATTTT. As protein: CASSPGQDYQPQHF.

This clone showed up just once. The chain couples TRBV3-1 (or the pseudogene TRBV3-2) to TRBJ2-3, with 7 bases that match TRBD2. This CDR3 has 15 residues. Germline CDR1 reads LGHDT; CDR2 reads YNNKEL (reference sequence). V was clipped by 4 bases and J by 4 bases; unmatched bases: 8. CDR3 nucleotide sequence: TGTGCCAGCAGCCGGGACGGGACTACCTCAGATACGCAGTATTTT. It codes for CASSRDGTTSDTQYF.

This chain connects TRBV2 to TRBJ2-2; D unclear. The germline gives CDR1 SNHLY, CDR2 FYNNEI. The CDR3 totals 13 residues. Trimming removed 1 base at V and 8 bases at J, with 8 bases between. The CDR3 reads CASSEELKGELFF. Here the CDR3 DNA reads TGTGCCAGCAGTGAAGAATTAAAAGGGGAGCTGTTTTTT.

The chain combines TRBV2 with TRBJ1-1; 7 positions agree with TRBD1. The J segment lost 3 bases and the V segment lost 7 bases, leaving 5 bases of the junction unmatched. This CDR3 region has 13 residues. CDR1 is SNHLY and CDR2 is FYNNEI in the germline V gene. The CDR3 spells CASTDRVDTEAFF. The DNA of the CDR3 is TGTGCCAGCACCGACAGGGTGGACACTGAAGCTTTCTTT.

This clone was observed a single time. V usage is TRBV30 and J usage is TRBJ1-4; the D is unclear. V lost 0 bases and J lost 13, with 15 bases in between. The CDR3 consists of 13 residues. Germline-derived CDR1 and CDR2 are GTSNPN and SVGIG (reference sequence). CDR3 sequence reads: CAWSVGAGVGLFF. The CDR3, as DNA: TGTGCCTGGAGTGTAGGCGCGGGAGTGGGACTGTTTTTT.

This clone was picked up one time. J is TRBJ1-5 and V is TRBV10-2; 10 positions agree with TRBD1. Trimming at V came to 2 bases and at J to 5 bases, leaving 3 bases not matched to a gene. CDR3 length equals 15 residues. CDR1 is WSHSY and CDR2 is SAAADI in the germline V gene. CDR3 in amino acids: CASSEGTGVYQPQHF. CDR3 sequence (DNA): TGCGCCAGCAGTGAGGGGACAGGGGTGTATCAGCCCCAGCATTTT.

The V call is TRBV29-1, the J call TRBJ1-1; maybe TRBD1 (6 bases). Germline CDR1 SQVTM, CDR2 ANQGSEA. Trimming took off 7 bases at V and 1 base at J, with 13 bases between the two ends. There are 13 residues in the CDR3. CDR3 loop: CSALQGSNTEAFF. Here the CDR3 DNA reads TGCAGCGCGTTACAGGGCTCGAACACTGAAGCTTTCTTT.

The rearrangement uses TRBV5-4 and TRBJ2-7; the D gene is possibly TRBD2 (6 bases). Deletions cut 0 bases from V and 3 bases from J, with 10 bases between. This CDR3 is built from 14 residues. The germline V gene has CDR1 SGHNT and CDR2 YYREEE (reference sequence). The DNA of the CDR3 is TGTGCCAGCAGCTTGGGGGCGGGATACTACGAGCAGTACTTC. It encodes CASSLGAGYYEQYF.